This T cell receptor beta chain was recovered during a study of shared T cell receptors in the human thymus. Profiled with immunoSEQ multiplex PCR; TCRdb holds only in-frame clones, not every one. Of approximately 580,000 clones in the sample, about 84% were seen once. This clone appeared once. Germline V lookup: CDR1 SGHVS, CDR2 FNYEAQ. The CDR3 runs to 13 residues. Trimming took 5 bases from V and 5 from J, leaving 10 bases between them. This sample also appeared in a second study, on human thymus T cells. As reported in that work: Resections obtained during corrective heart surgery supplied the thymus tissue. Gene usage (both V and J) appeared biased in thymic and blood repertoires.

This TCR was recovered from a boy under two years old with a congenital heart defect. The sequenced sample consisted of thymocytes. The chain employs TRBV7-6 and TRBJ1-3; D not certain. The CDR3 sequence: CASSPLDRNTIYF. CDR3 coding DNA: TGTGCCAGCAGCCCCCTTGACAGAAACACCATATATTTT.